A single sample gave rise to the 27 T cell receptor beta chains below, sequenced in a study of shared clonotypes between healthy human individuals. Profiling relied on immunoSEQ multiplex PCR, and the TCRdb table lists in-frame clones only, not all of them. There are more than 400,000 clones in the sample; more than 95% occur only once, and nearly 0.065% lies in the top ten. Sequencing used naive CD4+ T cells sorted from blood. Stated subset: CD45RA+ positively selected. The receptors were gathered from a woman aged 25 to 39 in good health.

This clone was found once. Other nucleotide sequences from this sample produce the same CDR3. The chain has TRBV5-1 and TRBJ1-1; TRBD1 matches at 7 bases. The CDR3 runs 14 residues. CDR1 is SGHRS, CDR2 YFSETQ, per germline. V lost 0 bases to trimming and J lost 3 bases; unmatched junction nucleotides: 2. In DNA, the CDR3 is TGCGCCAGCAGCTTGGACAGGGGCGACACTGAAGCTTTCTTT. Its translation is CASSLDRGDTEAFF.

This chain joins TRBV11-2 and TRBJ1-1; 8 bases align to TRBD1. The CDR3 sequence is 14 residues long. Germline lookup yields CDR1 SGHAT and CDR2 FQNNGV. Losses at the gene ends were 4 bases for V and 5 bases for J; bases not matched to a gene: 6. CDR3 nucleotides: TGTGCCAGCAGCTCAAGGACAGGGTGGACTGAAGCTTTCTTT. Its protein is CASSSRTGWTEAFF.

The CDR3 sequence: CASSLEIGVRNEQYF. The CDR3 DNA reads as TGTGCCAGCAGCCTTGAGATAGGCGTCCGGAACGAGCAGTACTTC. The chain links TRBV5-4 to TRBJ2-7; D is ambiguous. The CDR3 is 15 amino acids. CDR1 SGHNT and CDR2 YYREEE come from the germline V gene (reference sequence). The ends were cut back, 4 bases at V and 5 bases at J, with 19 bases in the middle.

The chain uses TRBV19 and TRBJ2-2, with D maybe TRBD1 (5 bases). The V gene lost 4 bases and the J gene lost 6 bases, with 15 bases spanning the gap. The CDR3 consists of 15 residues. Germline V gene sequence: CDR1 LNHDA, CDR2 SQIVND (reference sequence). In DNA, the CDR3 is TGTGCCAGTAGTACCCCCCCAGGGCGGCCCGGGGAGCTGTTTTTT. Translating it yields CASSTPPGRPGELFF.

This CDR3 is CASSYDTPISYNEQFF. The CDR3, as DNA: TGTGCCAGCAGTTACGACACACCAATCTCCTACAATGAGCAGTTCTTC. The chain couples TRBV6-5 to TRBJ2-1, with D unclear. Germline loops: CDR1 MNHEY, CDR2 SVGAGI. CDR3 length equals 16 residues. Trimming shortened V by 2 bases and J by 0 bases, and 11 bases separated the two germline ends.

The table lists this clone with a few counts. The chain combines TRBV7-9 with TRBJ1-1; D is ambiguous. Per the germline V gene, CDR1 is SEHNR and CDR2 is FQNEAQ (reference sequence). The CDR3 is 12 amino acids. Trimming pared 8 bases from V and 1 base from J, leaving 8 bases between. CDR3 DNA sequence: TGTGCCAGCCGATTGGAGAACACTGAAGCTTTCTTT. It codes for CASRLENTEAFF.

This chain links TRBV2 with TRBJ2-6; 11 nucleotides line up with TRBD2. The CDR3 has 19 residues. The germline V gene encodes CDR1 SNHLY and CDR2 FYNNEI. V shed 3 bases and J 3 bases; nucleotides not matched to a gene: 10. DNA of the CDR3: TGTGCCAGCAGTGATACGACTAGCGGGATACGCCGTGGGGCCAACGTCCTGACTTTC. This translates into CASSDTTSGIRRGANVLTF.

The chain combines TRBV5-1 with TRBJ2-7; a possible D gene is TRBD2 (5 bases). Germline CDR1 is SGHRS and CDR2 is YFSETQ. Trimming took off 0 bases at V and 3 bases at J, with 10 bases between the two ends. CDR3 length: 14 residues. The CDR3 spells CASSLVSGGYEQYF. DNA of the CDR3: TGCGCCAGCAGCTTGGTTTCAGGAGGCTACGAGCAGTACTTC.

The V call is TRBV25-1, the J call TRBJ1-3; no clear D. Germline V CDR1 and CDR2: MGHDK, SYGVNS. Trimming took 8 bases from V and 11 from J, leaving 19 bases between them. CDR3 length: 13 residues. The CDR3 coding sequence is TGTGCCAGCTCTCAGGAGGTAGAATCCGCCATATATTTT. Residues: CASSQEVESAIYF.

The genes are TRBV18 and TRBJ2-1, with D unresolved. CDR1 and CDR2 (germline): KGHSH, LQKENI. There are 12 residues in the CDR3. Deletions cut 6 bases from V and 7 bases from J, with 10 bases between. CDR3 residues: CASSRGGNEQFF. CDR3 nucleotide sequence: TGTGCCAGCTCTAGAGGCGGTAATGAGCAGTTCTTC.

The gene calls are TRBV7-2 and TRBJ2-7; a weak D match, TRBD2 (6 bases). V lost 2 bases, J lost 6 bases, and 14 bases lay in between. Germline V lookup: CDR1 SGHTA, CDR2 FQGNSA. The CDR3 is 14 amino acids. CDR3 nucleotide sequence: TGTGCCAGCAGCTTAAGCATCGGGAGTGGCGAGCAGTACTTC. This codes for CASSLSIGSGEQYF.

The chain has TRBV5-8 and TRBJ2-7, with 8 bases that match TRBD1. CDR1 and CDR2 (germline): SGHTS, YDEGEE. This CDR3 has 17 residues. After removal of 1 base from V and 7 bases from J, the junction contained 16 bases not matched to a gene. CDR3 loop: CASSLFSRTGSSREQYF. The CDR3 DNA reads as TGTGCCAGCAGCTTGTTTTCCCGGACAGGGAGTTCTCGGGAGCAGTACTTC.

This chain connects TRBV6-6 to TRBJ2-7; D is unresolved. The germline gives CDR1 MNHNY, CDR2 SVGAGI (reference sequence). The CDR3 spans 11 residues. The ends were cut back, 6 bases at V and 5 bases at J, with 8 bases in the middle. The CDR3: CASSLLDEQYF. The CDR3 bases are TGTGCCAGCAGCCTACTGGACGAGCAGTACTTC.

The genes are TRBV29-1 and TRBJ2-4; perhaps D is TRBD1 or TRBD2 (5 bases each). Trimming cost V 6 bases and J 6 bases, with 27 bases left between them. The CDR3 covers 17 residues. Germline values: CDR1 SQVTM, CDR2 ANQGSEA. The CDR3 sequence is CSVLGISGTRRGNIQYF. Here the CDR3 DNA reads TGCAGCGTCCTTGGAATATCGGGGACCCGAAGGGGAAACATTCAGTACTTC. Using reference TRBV29-1 and TRBJ2-4 for the parts outside the CDR3, the full variable domain is SAVISQKPSRDICQRGTSLTIQCQVDSQVTMMFWYRQQPGQSLTLIATANQGSEATYESGFVIDKFPISRPNLTFSTLTVSNMSPEDSSIYLCSVLGISGTRRGNIQYFGAGTRLSVL.

In DNA form, the CDR3 reads TGTGCCAGCAGCGTAGACAGGGGGAGCGGCTACACCTTC. This codes for CASSVDRGSGYTF. V is TRBV9 and J is TRBJ1-2; TRBD1 matches 8 bases. V dropped 0 bases and J dropped 8; count of bases not matched to a gene: 3. The V gene's germline CDR1 is SGDLS and CDR2 YYNGEE. CDR3 length: 13 residues.

The chain has TRBV6-5 and TRBJ1-5; D is undetermined. The germline V and J ends were trimmed by 5 bases and 6 bases, with 11 bases remaining between them. CDR1 MNHEY and CDR2 SVGAGI come from the germline V gene. The CDR3 spans 13 residues. In DNA form, the CDR3 reads TGTGCCAGCAGTCCGGTCCGAGGTCAGCCCCAGCATTTT. Its translation: CASSPVRGQPQHF.

CDR3 sequence reads: CASSYGPNGNEQFF. As DNA, the CDR3 is TGTGCCAGCAGTTATGGGCCAAATGGGAATGAGCAGTTCTTC. The chain recombines TRBV6-5 with TRBJ2-1; D not resolved. The CDR3 spans 14 residues. Germline loops: CDR1 MNHEY, CDR2 SVGAGI. V was cut by 3 bases and J by 7 bases, with 13 bases left in between.

The chain joins TRBV28 to TRBJ2-1; D might be TRBD1 (7 bases). There are 11 residues in the CDR3. The germline V gene has CDR1 MDHEN and CDR2 SYDVKM. V was clipped by 3 bases and J by 12 bases, with 9 bases between them. The CDR3 sequence is CASSFRGAQFF. In DNA form, the CDR3 reads TGTGCCAGCAGTTTCAGGGGGGCGCAGTTCTTC.

J is TRBJ2-1 and V is TRBV7-7; 12 bases are a match to TRBD2. Germline V gene sequence: CDR1 SSHAT, CDR2 FNYEAQ (reference sequence). V lost 2 bases to trimming and J lost 1 base; unmatched junction nucleotides: 3. The CDR3 runs 17 residues. The CDR3, as DNA: TGTGCCAGCAGCTTAACTAGCGGGAGGACTTCCTACAATGAGCAGTTCTTC. Protein sequence: CASSLTSGRTSYNEQFF.

The rearrangement uses TRBV29-1 and TRBJ1-4; 10 positions match TRBD1. The ends lost 8 bases at V and 7 bases at J; junction bases unmatched: 10. This CDR3 region has 14 residues. Per germline, CDR1 SQVTM and CDR2 ANQGSEA. CDR3 nucleotides: TGCAGCCCAAGAGACAGGGGGCGAGGTGAAAAACTGTTTTTT. Translating gives CSPRDRGRGEKLFF.

The chain uses TRBV5-8 and TRBJ2-7; D gene unclear. The germline V gene has CDR1 SGHTS and CDR2 YDEGEE. The CDR3 consists of 14 residues. Between the trimmed V and J ends, which lost 0 bases and 3 bases, there was a span of 10 bases. CDR3 DNA sequence: TGTGCCAGCAGCTTGGTAAAGCCGTACTACGAGCAGTACTTC. Its protein is CASSLVKPYYEQYF.

As concerns this clone: The sample carries other DNA sequences with the same CDR3. The J gene is TRBJ2-7, the V gene TRBV28; TRBD2 aligns across 11 bases. Unmatched junction bases numbered 2, after V lost 1 base and J lost 0 bases. The CDR3 sequence is 16 residues long. Germline V gene lookup returns CDR1 MDHEN and CDR2 SYDVKM. The CDR3 loop reads CASSLSGTSGSYEQYF. CDR3 DNA: TGTGCCAGCAGTTTATCCGGGACTAGCGGCTCCTACGAGCAGTACTTC.

The chain links TRBV29-1 to TRBJ1-2; the match to TRBD1 covers 8 bases. V was pared by 4 bases and J by 6 bases, with 7 bases of the junction left unmatched. The germline V gene has CDR1 SQVTM and CDR2 ANQGSEA. The CDR3 has 13 residues. The DNA of the CDR3 is TGCAGCGTTGCCGGCAGGGGGCTTGATGGCTACACCTTC. It specifies CSVAGRGLDGYTF.

The chain joins TRBV10-3 to TRBJ1-1, with unresolved D. Germline CDR1 ENHRY, CDR2 SYGVKD. Trimming removed 0 bases from V and 0 bases from J, with 8 bases in between. This CDR3 contains 15 residues. The CDR3 spells CAISESVVMNTEAFF. The CDR3 nucleotides are TGTGCCATCAGTGAGTCCGTCGTTATGAACACTGAAGCTTTCTTT.

The chain has TRBV9 and TRBJ2-1, with 8 bases aligning to TRBD2. The V gene's germline CDR1 is SGDLS and CDR2 YYNGEE. The CDR3 contains 15 residues. The ends lost 2 bases at V and 0 bases at J; junction bases unmatched: 1. This chain's CDR3 is CASSVSGNSYNEQFF. The CDR3, as DNA: TGTGCCAGCAGCGTTAGCGGGAACTCCTACAATGAGCAGTTCTTC.

The chain combines TRBV2 with TRBJ2-2; 7 bases map to TRBD1. V lost 8 bases and J lost 0; bases outside the gene matches: 6. CDR1 and CDR2 from the germline V gene are SNHLY and FYNNEI. The CDR3 extends over 15 amino acids. The CDR3 DNA is TGTGCCAGCCGACAGGGAAATGCGAACACCGGGGAGCTGTTTTTT. Its protein is CASRQGNANTGELFF. The complete variable domain, with remaining parts taken from reference TRBV2 and TRBJ2-2, reads EPEVTQTPSHQVTQMGQEVILRCVPISNHLYFYWYRQILGQKVEFLVSFYNNEISEKSEIFDDQFSVERPDGSNFTLKIRSTKLEDSAMYFCASRQGNANTGELFFGEGSRLTVL.

V is TRBV2 and J is TRBJ2-5; D not certain. Germline CDR1 and CDR2: SNHLY and FYNNEI. Trimming took 1 base from V and 7 from J, leaving 7 bases between them. The CDR3 covers 12 residues. This CDR3 is CASSEGAGTQYF. For the CDR3, the DNA is TGTGCCAGCAGTGAAGGCGCCGGGACCCAGTACTTC. Based on the CDR3 plus reference TRBV2 and TRBJ2-5, the full variable domain is EPEVTQTPSHQVTQMGQEVILRCVPISNHLYFYWYRQILGQKVEFLVSFYNNEISEKSEIFDDQFSVERPDGSNFTLKIRSTKLEDSAMYFCASSEGAGTQYFGPGTRLLVL.